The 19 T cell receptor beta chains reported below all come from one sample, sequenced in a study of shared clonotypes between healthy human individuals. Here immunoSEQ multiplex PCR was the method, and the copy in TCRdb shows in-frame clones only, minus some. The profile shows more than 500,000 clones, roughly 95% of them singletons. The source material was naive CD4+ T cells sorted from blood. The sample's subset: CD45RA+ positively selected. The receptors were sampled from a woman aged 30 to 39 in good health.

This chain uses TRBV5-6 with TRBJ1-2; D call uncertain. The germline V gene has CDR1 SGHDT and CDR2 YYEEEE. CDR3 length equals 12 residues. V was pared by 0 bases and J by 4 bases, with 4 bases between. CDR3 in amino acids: CASSLGLYGYTF. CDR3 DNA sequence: TGTGCCAGCAGCTTGGGGCTCTATGGCTACACCTTC.

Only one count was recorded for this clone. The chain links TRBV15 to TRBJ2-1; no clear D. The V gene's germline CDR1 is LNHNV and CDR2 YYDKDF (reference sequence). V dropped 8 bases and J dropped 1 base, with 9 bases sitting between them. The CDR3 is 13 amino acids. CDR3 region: CATAMKSYNEQFF. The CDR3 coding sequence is TGTGCCACCGCTATGAAATCCTACAATGAGCAGTTCTTC.

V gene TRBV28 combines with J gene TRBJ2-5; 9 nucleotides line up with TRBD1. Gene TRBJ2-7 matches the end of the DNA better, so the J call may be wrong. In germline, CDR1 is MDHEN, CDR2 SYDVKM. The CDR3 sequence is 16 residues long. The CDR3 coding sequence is TGTGCCAGCAGTGGGCCAAATACAGGGGGCTACGACGAGCAGTACTTC. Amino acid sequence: CASSGPNTGGYDEQYF.

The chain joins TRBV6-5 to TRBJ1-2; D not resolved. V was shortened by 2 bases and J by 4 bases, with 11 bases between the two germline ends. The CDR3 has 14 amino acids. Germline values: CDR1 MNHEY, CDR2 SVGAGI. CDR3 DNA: TGTGCCAGCAGTTACGGAGGGCAGCTCTATGGCTACACCTTC. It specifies CASSYGGQLYGYTF.

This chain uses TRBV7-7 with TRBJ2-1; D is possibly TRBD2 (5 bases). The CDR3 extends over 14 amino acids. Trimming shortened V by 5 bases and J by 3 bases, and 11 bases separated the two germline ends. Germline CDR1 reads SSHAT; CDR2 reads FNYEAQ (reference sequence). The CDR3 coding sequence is TGTGCCAGCAGCCCCCAACGGGACTACAATGAGCAGTTCTTC. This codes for CASSPQRDYNEQFF.

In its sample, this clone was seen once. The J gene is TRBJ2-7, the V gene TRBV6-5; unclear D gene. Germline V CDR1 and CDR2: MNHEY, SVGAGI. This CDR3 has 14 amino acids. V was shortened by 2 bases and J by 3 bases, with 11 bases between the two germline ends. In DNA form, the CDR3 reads TGTGCCAGCAGTTACAATAGGGCGAACTACGAGCAGTACTTC. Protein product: CASSYNRANYEQYF.

The CDR3 DNA sequence: TGTGCCAGCAGTGAAGATGAGGGGAGCACTGAAGCTTTCTTT. Protein: CASSEDEGSTEAFF. The chain employs TRBV2 and TRBJ1-1; TRBD1 might be the D (5 bases). The CDR3 loop spans 14 amino acids. Trimming removed 1 base at V and 4 bases at J, with 10 bases between. Looked up from germline, CDR1 is SNHLY and CDR2 is FYNNEI.

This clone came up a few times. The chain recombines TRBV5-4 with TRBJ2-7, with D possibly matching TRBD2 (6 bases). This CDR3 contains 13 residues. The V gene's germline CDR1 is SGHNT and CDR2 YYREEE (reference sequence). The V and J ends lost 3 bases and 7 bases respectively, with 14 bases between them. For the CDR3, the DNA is TGTGCCAGCAGCTCCTGGGCCGGGAGTGAGCAGTACTTC. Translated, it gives CASSSWAGSEQYF.

The CDR3 region has the DNA TGTGCCAGCAGCCGAGGACTAGCGGGCCTAAGAGGGGAGCTGTTTTTT. It encodes CASSRGLAGLRGELFF. The gene calls are TRBV11-2 and TRBJ2-2; 11 bases fit TRBD2. This CDR3 contains 16 residues. Germline V CDR1 and CDR2: SGHAT, FQNNGV. J gave up 8 bases and V 5 bases, and 10 bases lay outside the gene matches.

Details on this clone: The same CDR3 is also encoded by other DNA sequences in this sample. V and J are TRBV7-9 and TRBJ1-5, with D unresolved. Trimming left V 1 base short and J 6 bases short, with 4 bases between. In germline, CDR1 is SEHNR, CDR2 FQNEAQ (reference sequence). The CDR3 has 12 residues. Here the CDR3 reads CASSLGRQPQHF. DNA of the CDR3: TGTGCCAGCAGCTTAGGTCGTCAGCCCCAGCATTTT.

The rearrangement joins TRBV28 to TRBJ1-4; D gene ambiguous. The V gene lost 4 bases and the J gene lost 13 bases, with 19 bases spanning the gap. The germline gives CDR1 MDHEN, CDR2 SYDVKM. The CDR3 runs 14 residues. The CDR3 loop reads CASSSSDRAFGLFF. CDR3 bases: TGTGCCAGCAGTTCCTCGGACCGGGCCTTCGGACTGTTTTTT.

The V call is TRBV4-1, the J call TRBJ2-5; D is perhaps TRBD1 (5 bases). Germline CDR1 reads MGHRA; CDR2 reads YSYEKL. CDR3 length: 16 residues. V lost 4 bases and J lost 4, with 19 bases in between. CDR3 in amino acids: CASSRIIWGNSETQYF. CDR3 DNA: TGCGCCAGCAGCCGTATTATATGGGGCAACTCAGAGACCCAGTACTTC.

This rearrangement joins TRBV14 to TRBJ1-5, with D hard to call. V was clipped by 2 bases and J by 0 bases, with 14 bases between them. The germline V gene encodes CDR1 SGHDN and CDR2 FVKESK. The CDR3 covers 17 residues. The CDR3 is CASSQPLQLYSNQPQHF. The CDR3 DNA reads TGTGCCAGCAGCCAACCTCTACAACTTTATAGCAATCAGCCCCAGCATTTT.

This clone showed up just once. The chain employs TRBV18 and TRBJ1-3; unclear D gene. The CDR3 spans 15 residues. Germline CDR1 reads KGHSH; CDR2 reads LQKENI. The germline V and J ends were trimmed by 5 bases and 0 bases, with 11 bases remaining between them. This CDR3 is CASSVTEISGNTIYF. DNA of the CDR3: TGTGCCAGCTCAGTCACAGAAATCTCTGGAAACACCATATATTTT. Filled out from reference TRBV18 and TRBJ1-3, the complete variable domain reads NAGVMQNPRHLVRRRGQEARLRCSPMKGHSHVYWYRQLPEEGLKFMVYLQKENIIDESGMPKERFSAEFPKEGPSILRIQQVVRGDSAAYFCASSVTEISGNTIYFGEGSWLTVV.

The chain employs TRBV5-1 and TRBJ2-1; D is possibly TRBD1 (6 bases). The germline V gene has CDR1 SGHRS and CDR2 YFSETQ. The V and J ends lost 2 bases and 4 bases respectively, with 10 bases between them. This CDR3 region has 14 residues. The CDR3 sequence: CASSFQGNYNEQFF. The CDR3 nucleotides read TGCGCCAGCAGCTTCCAGGGGAATTACAATGAGCAGTTCTTC. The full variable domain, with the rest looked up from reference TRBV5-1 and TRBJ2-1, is KAGVTQTPRYLIKTRGQQVTLSCSPISGHRSVSWYQQTPGQGLQFLFEYFSETQRNKGNFPGRFSGRQFSNSRSEMNVSTLELGDSALYLCASSFQGNYNEQFFGPGTRLTVL.

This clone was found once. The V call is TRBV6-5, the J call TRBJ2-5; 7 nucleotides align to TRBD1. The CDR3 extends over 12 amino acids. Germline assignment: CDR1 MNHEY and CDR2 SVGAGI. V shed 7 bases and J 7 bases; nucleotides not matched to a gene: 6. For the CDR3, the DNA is TGTGCCAGCAAAGGGGGCGGCGGGACCCAGTACTTC. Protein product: CASKGGGGTQYF.

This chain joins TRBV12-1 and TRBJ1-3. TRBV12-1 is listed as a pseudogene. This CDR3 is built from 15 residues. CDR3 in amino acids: CASTSWGGPGNTIYF. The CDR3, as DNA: TGTGCCAGCACTTCCTGGGGGGGCCCCGGAAACACCATATATTTT.

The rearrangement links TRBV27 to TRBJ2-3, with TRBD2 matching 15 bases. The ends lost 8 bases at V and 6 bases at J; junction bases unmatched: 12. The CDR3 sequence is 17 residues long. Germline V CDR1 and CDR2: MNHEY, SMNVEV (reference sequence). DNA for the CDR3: TGTGCCAGCGGACTTCCGGCCGGACTAGCGGGAGGGGATACGCAGTATTTT. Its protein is CASGLPAGLAGGDTQYF.

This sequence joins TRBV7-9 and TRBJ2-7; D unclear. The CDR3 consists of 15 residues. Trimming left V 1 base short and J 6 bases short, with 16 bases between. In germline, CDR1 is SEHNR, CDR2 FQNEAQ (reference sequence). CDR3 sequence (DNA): TGTGCCAGCAGCTTAGGCGTGAGCGACTTGGGCGAGCAGTACTTC. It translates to CASSLGVSDLGEQYF.